The 28 T cell receptor beta chains below all came from one sample that was sequenced in a study of siplizumab effects on memory and regulatory T cells. Clones were read by immunoSEQ multiplex PCR, and TCRdb kept only the in-frame ones, dropping some. In the table there are around 77,000 clones, about 90% of which are singletons. Sequences were obtained from CD8+ T cells sorted from blood. The receptors come from a human donor in good health.

The V and J genes are TRBV29-1 and TRBJ2-7, with 7 bases identical to TRBD2. This CDR3 region has 13 residues. J gave up 3 bases and V 4 bases, and 6 bases lay outside the gene matches. Germline V gene data show CDR1 as SQVTM and CDR2 as ANQGSEA. The CDR3 bases are TGCAGCGTTGCGGGGGGTAGTATCTACGAGCAGTACTTC. It is translated as CSVAGGSIYEQYF.

This clone was found once. The V call is TRBV4-2, the J call TRBJ2-7; D ambiguous. Per germline, CDR1 LGHNA and CDR2 YNFKEQ. V was cut by 1 base and J by 2 bases, with 6 bases left in between. This CDR3 has 13 residues. CDR3 DNA sequence: TGTGCCAGCAGCCAAGGAGGAACCTACGAGCAGTACTTC. This gives the protein CASSQGGTYEQYF.

On this clone itself: The germline gene is not matched at one end of the junction; a read error may be the cause. The chain combines TRBV10-1 with TRBJ1-1; 10 bases are a match to TRBD1. This CDR3 spans 16 amino acids. The V gene's germline CDR1 is WNHNN and CDR2 SYGVQD (reference sequence). CDR3 sequence: CASSESGTGEVTEAFF. CDR3 DNA sequence: TGCGCCAGCAGCGAGTCCGGGACAGGGGAAGTCACTGAAGCTTTCTTT.

This chain uses TRBV5-6 with TRBJ2-7; D not certain. The CDR3 totals 14 residues. CDR1 and CDR2 (germline): SGHDT, YYEEEE. V shed 2 bases and J shed 2 bases, with 11 bases lying between them. The chain's CDR3 is CASSFSGQPYEQYF. The CDR3 DNA reads TGTGCCAGCAGCTTCTCCGGGCAGCCCTACGAGCAGTACTTC.

CDR3 region: CASSLDGNPGGYEQYF. The CDR3 DNA follows: TGCGCCAGCAGCTTGGATGGTAACCCCGGGGGCTACGAGCAGTACTTC. This chain uses TRBV5-1 with TRBJ2-7; possibly TRBD2 for D (6 bases). The CDR3 has 16 residues. Trimming removed 0 bases at V and 3 bases at J, with 16 bases between. CDR1 and CDR2 (germline): SGHRS, YFSETQ. Using reference TRBV5-1 and TRBJ2-7 for the parts outside the CDR3, the full variable domain is KAGVTQTPRYLIKTRGQQVTLSCSPISGHRSVSWYQQTPGQGLQFLFEYFSETQRNKGNFPGRFSGRQFSNSRSEMNVSTLELGDSALYLCASSLDGNPGGYEQYFGPGTRLTVT.

The V and J genes are TRBV2 and TRBJ1-1; D call uncertain. The ends were cut back, 1 base at V and 10 bases at J, with 7 bases in the middle. The CDR3 is 11 residues long. Looked up from germline, CDR1 is SNHLY and CDR2 is FYNNEI. CDR3 in amino acids: CASSEGRSAFF. The CDR3 DNA reads as TGTGCCAGCAGTGAAGGCAGGTCAGCTTTCTTT.

The V call is TRBV5-6, the J call TRBJ2-7; D perhaps matches TRBD1 (5 bases). Germline-derived CDR1 and CDR2 are SGHDT and YYEEEE. The CDR3 extends over 14 amino acids. V was pared by 4 bases and J by 7 bases, with 18 bases between. CDR3: CASSTTTTQDEQYF. The CDR3 nucleotides read TGTGCCAGCAGCACTACGACAACACAGGATGAGCAGTACTTC. Based on the CDR3 plus reference TRBV5-6 and TRBJ2-7, the full variable domain is DAGVTQSPTHLIKTRGQQVTLRCSPKSGHDTVSWYQQALGQGPQFIFQYYEEEERQRGNFPDRFSGHQFPNYSSELNVNALLLGDSALYLCASSTTTTQDEQYFGPGTRLTVT.

V usage is TRBV2 and J usage is TRBJ2-3; 12 nucleotides line up with TRBD2. The V and J ends lost 4 bases and 3 bases, in that order; junction bases with no gene match: 5. Germline V gene data show CDR1 as SNHLY and CDR2 as FYNNEI. The CDR3 runs 16 residues. The CDR3 loop reads CASSGPSGGATDTQYF. CDR3 sequence (DNA): TGTGCCAGCAGTGGGCCTAGCGGGGGGGCGACAGATACGCAGTATTTT. Full variable domain (rest looked up from reference TRBV2 and TRBJ2-3): EPEVTQTPSHQVTQMGQEVILRCVPISNHLYFYWYRQILGQKVEFLVSFYNNEISEKSEIFDDQFSVERPDGSNFTLKIRSTKLEDSAMYFCASSGPSGGATDTQYFGPGTRLTVL.

This chain uses TRBV9 with TRBJ2-5, with D unclear. CDR1 is SGDLS and CDR2 is YYNGEE in the germline V gene. Trimming cost V 3 bases and J 6 bases, with 21 bases left between them. The length of the CDR3 is 16 residues. CDR3 in DNA: TGTGCCAGCAGCGACAAGCCGGGTGTCGGCTGGAAGACCCAGTACTTC. It encodes CASSDKPGVGWKTQYF.

Only a few counts were recorded for this clone. The chain joins TRBV9 to TRBJ1-3; a possible D gene is TRBD1 (5 bases). Germline V gene sequence: CDR1 SGDLS, CDR2 YYNGEE. V dropped 7 bases and J dropped 0 bases, with 14 bases sitting between them. CDR3 length: 15 residues. For the CDR3, the DNA is TGTGCCAGCTCCAGTTCAGGGAGCTCTGGAAACACCATATATTTT. This translates into CASSSSGSSGNTIYF.

The rearrangement uses TRBV7-9 and TRBJ2-7; no reliable D call. The V gene lost 1 base and the J gene lost 5 bases, with 0 bases spanning the gap. This CDR3 comprises 10 residues. Germline V gene data show CDR1 as SEHNR and CDR2 as FQNEAQ (reference sequence). CDR3 sequence (DNA): TGTGCCAGCAGCTTAGACGAGCAGTACTTC. It yields the protein CASSLDEQYF.

The genes are TRBV5-4 and TRBJ2-1; tentatively, D is TRBD1 (5 bases). This CDR3 contains 13 residues. V dropped 1 base and J dropped 14 bases, with 16 bases sitting between them. Germline V gives CDR1 SGHNT, CDR2 YYREEE (reference sequence). In DNA, the CDR3 is TGTGCCAGCAGCTTGTTAGCAGGGCCTCTGAAGTTCTTC. Amino acid sequence: CASSLLAGPLKFF.

The rearrangement uses TRBV6-1 and TRBJ1-2; D gene unclear. CDR1 is MNHNS and CDR2 is SASEGT in the germline V gene. The length of the CDR3 is 14 residues. Trimming removed 1 base from V and 8 bases from J, with 14 bases in between. The CDR3 loop reads CASSEGAASSGYTF. DNA of the CDR3: TGTGCCAGCAGTGAAGGGGCAGCCTCCTCCGGCTACACCTTC.

This sequence joins TRBV6-5 and TRBJ2-1, with D perhaps given as TRBD1 or TRBD2 (5 bases each). Between the trimmed V and J ends, which lost 8 bases and 9 bases, there was a span of 17 bases. The CDR3 is 13 residues long. Germline assignment: CDR1 MNHEY and CDR2 SVGAGI. The CDR3 loop reads CASGSGTGGEQFF. The CDR3 DNA sequence: TGTGCCAGCGGCTCTGGGACCGGCGGTGAGCAGTTCTTC.

The chain employs TRBV2 and TRBJ2-6; D gene unclear. V shed 4 bases and J shed 0 bases, with 22 bases lying between them. CDR1 is SNHLY and CDR2 is FYNNEI in the germline V gene. The CDR3 has 20 amino acids. Written as DNA, the CDR3 is TGTGCCAGCAGTGCGTTAAGAGTGAGTTATACCGACTCTGGGGCCAACGTCCTGACTTTC. Translation: CASSALRVSYTDSGANVLTF.

The gene calls are TRBV4-1 and TRBJ2-2; D uncertain. The CDR3 sequence is 12 residues long. CDR1 is MGHRA, CDR2 YSYEKL, per germline. Trimming cost V 3 bases and J 5 bases, with 4 bases left between them. CDR3: CASSHPTGELFF. Here the CDR3 DNA reads TGCGCCAGCAGCCATCCAACCGGGGAGCTGTTTTTT.

This clone was recorded a few times. The DNA of the CDR3 is TGTGCCAGCAGTGAGATGGATATGGTCTATGGCTACACCTTC. The encoded protein is CASSEMDMVYGYTF. J is TRBJ1-2 and V is TRBV2, with D hard to call. Trimming pared 3 bases from V and 4 bases from J, leaving 12 bases between. The CDR3 contains 14 residues. Germline V CDR1 and CDR2: SNHLY, FYNNEI.

This clone has a single count. The chain joins TRBV9 to TRBJ1-6, with D perhaps TRBD1 (6 bases). The germline V gene has CDR1 SGDLS and CDR2 YYNGEE. Trimming took 4 bases from V and 7 from J, leaving 12 bases between them. The CDR3 extends over 14 amino acids. CDR3 coding DNA: TGTGCCAGCAGCTCGTCAGGGGACAATTCACCCCTCCACTTT. This codes for CASSSSGDNSPLHF.

V is TRBV6-5 and J is TRBJ1-2; 12 nucleotides align to TRBD1. The CDR3 has 16 residues. Germline CDR1 reads MNHEY; CDR2 reads SVGAGI. The J segment lost 6 bases and the V segment lost 4 bases, leaving 9 bases of the junction unmatched. The chain's CDR3 is CASSWTPGQGAHGYTF. The CDR3 DNA reads as TGTGCCAGCAGTTGGACCCCGGGACAGGGGGCCCATGGCTACACCTTC.

CDR3 protein: CASSLGRTYNYGYTF. In DNA form, the CDR3 reads TGTGCCAGCAGCTTGGGACGGACTTATAACTATGGCTACACCTTC. The chain employs TRBV7-9 and TRBJ1-2; a weak D match, TRBD1 (5 bases). V was shortened by 3 bases and J by 1 base, with 12 bases between the two germline ends. CDR3 length: 15 residues. Germline V gene data show CDR1 as SEHNR and CDR2 as FQNEAQ (reference sequence).

The rearrangement links TRBV7-9 to TRBJ2-7; no clear D. The CDR3 loop spans 12 amino acids. Germline V gene lookup returns CDR1 SEHNR and CDR2 FQNEAQ (reference sequence). Trimming removed 5 bases from V and 7 bases from J, with 12 bases in between. The CDR3 DNA is TGTGCCAGCAGCCGATCTGCGGAAGAGCAGTACTTC. It translates to CASSRSAEEQYF.

This clone was detected a few times. The V call is TRBV19, the J call TRBJ1-5; D is unresolved. Germline CDR1 LNHDA, CDR2 SQIVND (reference sequence). The CDR3 has 15 residues. Between the trimmed V and J ends, which lost 0 bases and 6 bases, there was a span of 12 bases. The CDR3 nucleotides read TGTGCCAGTAGTATAGACATGGACCCCCGTCAGCCCCAGCATTTT. Amino acid sequence: CASSIDMDPRQPQHF.

The chain joins TRBV28 to TRBJ1-1; the D is unclear. Germline V gene lookup returns CDR1 MDHEN and CDR2 SYDVKM. With 3 bases removed from V and 3 bases from J, the gap between germline ends came to 5 bases. This CDR3 is 12 amino acids long. The CDR3 region is CASSFLDTEAFF. The CDR3 DNA reads as TGTGCCAGCAGTTTTTTGGACACTGAAGCTTTCTTT.

The chain carries TRBV4-1 and TRBJ2-3; D is uncertain. CDR1 and CDR2 from the germline V gene are MGHRA and YSYEKL. Trimming cost V 5 bases and J 1 base, with 10 bases left between them. The CDR3 totals 14 residues. CDR3 protein: CASSSSGGTDTQYF. The CDR3, as DNA: TGCGCCAGCAGCTCGTCCGGTGGCACAGATACGCAGTATTTT.

The chain joins TRBV6-5 to TRBJ2-3; TRBD2 is a possible D gene (5 bases). V was clipped by 2 bases and J by 3 bases, with 9 bases between them. This CDR3 contains 14 residues. CDR1 is MNHEY and CDR2 is SVGAGI in the germline V gene. The CDR3 here is CASSYGLETDTQYF. The CDR3 region has the DNA TGTGCCAGCAGTTACGGACTTGAGACAGATACGCAGTATTTT.

The chain is built from TRBV5-1 and TRBJ2-5, with D perhaps matching TRBD1 (6 bases). The CDR3 covers 13 residues. V lost 3 bases and J lost 3, with 9 bases in between. Germline V gene lookup returns CDR1 SGHRS and CDR2 YFSETQ. CDR3 loop: CASSSPGEETQYF. The CDR3 nucleotides read TGCGCCAGCAGCTCTCCAGGGGAAGAGACCCAGTACTTC. The full variable domain, completed using reference TRBV5-1 and TRBJ2-5, is KAGVTQTPRYLIKTRGQQVTLSCSPISGHRSVSWYQQTPGQGLQFLFEYFSETQRNKGNFPGRFSGRQFSNSRSEMNVSTLELGDSALYLCASSSPGEETQYFGPGTRLLVL.

This clone was counted between two and nine times. The chain joins TRBV9 to TRBJ2-7; D is uncertain. This CDR3 spans 15 amino acids. V shed 0 bases and J shed 0 bases, with 10 bases lying between them. From germline, CDR1 is SGDLS and CDR2 YYNGEE. As DNA, the CDR3 is TGTGCCAGCAGCGTAGGGTACACCTACTCCTACGAGCAGTACTTC. Translating it yields CASSVGYTYSYEQYF.

The chain has TRBV5-6 and TRBJ1-3; D ambiguous. Germline V gene data show CDR1 as SGHDT and CDR2 as YYEEEE. Trimming pared 4 bases from V and 2 bases from J, leaving 10 bases between. The CDR3 spans 14 residues. CDR3 coding DNA: TGTGCCAGCAGCCAGGTTGGGACTGGAAACACCATATATTTT. It yields the protein CASSQVGTGNTIYF.